The clone carrying this T cell receptor beta chain was detected once. The antigen is undetermined. The entry originates in a study of esophageal squamous cell carcinoma under preoperative chemotherapy. Overall study context: Both tumor-infiltrating lymphocytes and peripheral blood T cells had their TCR repertoires profiled. Study-wide points: Clonal contraction, more than amplification, hit abundant clones after paclitaxel-nedaplatin. Peripheral T cells showed a significant TCR diversity increase after chemotherapy, unlike tumor-infiltrating lymphocytes.

The time point here: after preoperative PTX-NDP chemotherapy. Paclitaxel-nedaplatin chemotherapy was given to patients ahead of their surgery. In TCRdb, the PCR reads were re-called with MiXCR into one record per CDR3 protein. Of about 32,000 distinct CDR3 sequences in the sample, 50% to 60% are singletons; the top ten hold roughly 20%. CDR3 length: 16 amino acids. The germline V gene encodes CDR1 SGDLS and CDR2 YYNGEE. V trimming: 3 bases; J trimming: 6 bases; junction bases outside the gene matches: 5. The chain carries TRBV9 and TRBJ2-3; 15 bases line up with TRBD2. The sequence was collected from a human donor with esophageal squamous cell carcinoma. The donor label of this sample is uncertain. Collection of the sample occurred from a patient given preoperative chemotherapy. Written as DNA, the CDR3 is TGTGCCAGCAGCGAGGGACTAGCGGGGGGAATGGATACGCAGTATTTT. This gives the protein CASSEGLAGGMDTQYF. The full variable domain, its missing parts supplied by reference TRBV9 and TRBJ2-3, is DSGVTQTPKHLITATGQRVTLRCSPRSGDLSVYWYQQSLDQGLQFLIQYYNGEERAKGNILERFSAQQFPDLHSELNLSSLELGDSALYFCASSEGLAGGMDTQYFGPGTRLTVL.